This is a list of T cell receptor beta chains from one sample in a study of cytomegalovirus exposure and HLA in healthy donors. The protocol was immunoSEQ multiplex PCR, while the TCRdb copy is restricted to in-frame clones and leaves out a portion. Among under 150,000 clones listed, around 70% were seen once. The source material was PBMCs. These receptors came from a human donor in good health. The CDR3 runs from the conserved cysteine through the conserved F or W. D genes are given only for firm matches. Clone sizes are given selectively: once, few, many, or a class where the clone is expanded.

CASRRTSGDSYEQYF,TGTGCCAGCAGAAGGACTAGCGGGGACTCCTACGAGCAGTACTTC,TRBJ2-7,TRBD2,-,TRBV7-2
CASSLAVGGGSYEQYF,TGTGCCAGCAGCTTAGCAGTGGGAGGGGGATCCTACGAGCAGTACTTC,TRBJ2-7,-,-,TRBV7-2
CASSLGGQGEVGELFF,TGCGCCAGCAGCTTGGGGGGACAGGGGGAAGTCGGGGAGCTGTTTTTT,TRBJ2-2,TRBD1,-,TRBV5-1
CASILTSGGPYTQYF,TGTGCCAGCATCCTAACTAGCGGGGGGCCCTATACCCAGTACTTC,TRBJ2-5,TRBD2,-,TRBV6-8
CAITGNPLVEQFF,TGTGCCATCACCGGTAATCCACTAGTTGAGCAGTTCTTC,TRBJ2-1,-,-,TRBV10-3
CASSGRSGGKTQYF,TGTGCCAGCAGCGGGAGAAGCGGGGGGAAGACCCAGTACTTC,TRBJ2-5,TRBD2,-,TRBV5-6
CAWTTIGLAKETQYF,TGTGCCTGGACCACTATCGGACTAGCTAAAGAGACCCAGTACTTC,TRBJ2-5,TRBD2,-,TRBV30
CASSDSYRRTGVHYTF,TGTGCCAGCAGTGACTCTTATCGCAGGACAGGGGTGCACTACACCTTC,TRBJ1-2,TRBD1,-,TRBV6-4
CASSLIGSGGATGELFF,TGTGCCAGCAGCTTAATAGGAAGCGGGGGGGCCACCGGGGAGCTGTTTTTT,TRBJ2-2,TRBD2,-,TRBV7-3
CASSPGRAGELFF,TGTGCCAGCAGCCCGGGAAGGGCGGGGGAGCTGTTTTTT,TRBJ2-2,-,few,TRBV27
CASSLGQGQPQHF,TGCGCCAGCAGCTTGGGACAAGGACAGCCCCAGCATTTT,TRBJ1-5,-,-,TRBV5-1
CASSRAWDSSYYNEQFF,TGCGCCAGCAGCCGTGCCTGGGACAGTTCTTACTACAATGAGCAGTTCTTC,TRBJ2-1,TRBD1,-,TRBV4-3
CSVWDNRYEQYF,TGCAGCGTTTGGGACAACCGCTACGAGCAGTACTTC,TRBJ2-7,-,-,TRBV29-1
CTSSPVKDRGRNTGELFF,TGTACCAGCTCACCAGTCAAGGACAGGGGGCGGAACACCGGGGAGCTGTTTTTT,TRBJ2-2,TRBD1,-,TRBV18
CASSLGFPATGGYQETQYF,TGTGCCAGCAGCTTAGGTTTTCCGGCGACAGGGGGCTACCAAGAGACCCAGTACTTC,TRBJ2-5,TRBD1,-,TRBV11-1
CASSDRGGDSTDTQYF,TGTGCCAGCAGTGATCGGGGCGGGGATAGCACAGATACGCAGTATTTT,TRBJ2-3,-,-,TRBV6-4
CASTNDGRERVSSYNEQFF,TGTGCCAGCACTAACGACGGTCGTGAGAGGGTTAGCTCCTACAATGAGCAGTTCTTC,TRBJ2-1,-,-,TRBV28
CASSQGQRGASTDTQYF,TGTGCCAGCAGCCAGGGTCAGCGGGGGGCGAGCACAGATACGCAGTATTTT,TRBJ2-3,TRBD2,-,TRBV4-2
CASSLYRDRGYEQYF,TGTGCCAGCAGCTTATATAGGGACAGGGGCTACGAGCAGTACTTC,TRBJ2-7,TRBD1,-,TRBV7-9
CASSIQGSYGYTF,TGTGCCAGCAGCATACAGGGGAGCTATGGCTACACCTTC,TRBJ1-2,TRBD1,-,TRBV5-5
CASSLEGGPYNEQFF,TGTGCCAGCAGCTTAGAGGGGGGGCCCTACAATGAGCAGTTCTTC,TRBJ2-1,-,-,TRBV11-2
CASSPRREREFNEQYF,TGTGCCAGCAGCCCCCGACGGGAGCGGGAGTTTAACGAGCAGTACTTC,TRBJ2-7,TRBD2,-,TRBV9
CATSRVATAGSTDTQYF,TGTGCCACCAGCAGAGTTGCGACGGCAGGGTCGACAGATACGCAGTATTTT,TRBJ2-3,-,-,TRBV15
CAWVLASGELFF,TGTGCCTGGGTACTAGCGTCAGGGGAGCTGTTTTTT,TRBJ2-2,TRBD2,-,TRBV30
CASSLGQNNQPQHF,TGTGCCAGCAGCTTGGGACAGAACAATCAGCCCCAGCATTTT,TRBJ1-5,TRBD1,once,TRBV7-9
CASSSTSGRGWDEQYF,TGTGCCAGCAGCTCGACTAGCGGGAGGGGCTGGGACGAGCAGTACTTC,TRBJ2-7,TRBD2,-,TRBV5-4
CASSFRGTNTGELFF,TGTGCCAGCAGCTTCAGGGGGACGAACACCGGGGAGCTGTTTTTT,TRBJ2-2,TRBD1,once,TRBV5-4
CASSQDWGEGQVRTQYF,TGCGCCAGCAGCCAAGATTGGGGGGAGGGCCAAGTTCGTACGCAGTATTTT,TRBJ2-3,TRBD2,-,TRBV4-1
CATSRVVGRGNTEAFF,TGTGCCACCAGCAGAGTGGTCGGCAGGGGTAACACTGAAGCTTTCTTT,TRBJ1-1,-,-,TRBV15
CASSRTDYYSYNEQFF,TGTGCCAGCAGCCGCACAGACTACTACTCCTACAATGAGCAGTTCTTC,TRBJ2-1,-,few,TRBV7-9
CASSLSPGAGTEAFF,TGCGCCAGCAGCTTGAGCCCAGGGGCTGGAACTGAAGCTTTCTTT,TRBJ1-1,-,-,TRBV5-1
CASSLRGTEAFF,TGTGCCAGCAGCCTCAGGGGCACTGAAGCTTTCTTT,TRBJ1-1,-,-,TRBV2
CASSLRGGVYNEQFF,TGTGCCAGCAGCTTGAGGGGCGGAGTTTACAATGAGCAGTTCTTC,TRBJ2-1,-,-,TRBV5-4
CSVTSGQNYGYTF,TGCAGCGTTACTAGCGGACAGAACTATGGCTACACCTTC,TRBJ1-2,-,-,TRBV29-1
CASSWPSGGLYTGELFF,TGCGCCAGCAGCTGGCCTAGCGGGGGCCTATACACCGGGGAGCTGTTTTTT,TRBJ2-2,TRBD2,-,TRBV5-1
CASSDRTGAYYGYTF,TGTGCCAGCAGTGACAGGACAGGGGCGTACTATGGCTACACCTTC,TRBJ1-2,TRBD1,-,TRBV6-1
CASRPTVLATDTQYF,TGTGCCAGCAGACCTACAGTACTAGCGACAGATACGCAGTATTTT,TRBJ2-3,TRBD2,-,TRBV6-5
CASSLGTGGVYNEQFF,TGTGCCAGCAGCTTGGGGACTGGCGGGGTCTACAATGAGCAGTTCTTC,TRBJ2-1,-,once,TRBV5-4
CASRARGRRTGGWAYNEQFF,TGTGCCAGTAGAGCAAGAGGCCGGCGGACAGGGGGCTGGGCCTACAATGAGCAGTTCTTC,TRBJ2-1,TRBD1,-,TRBV19
CSVVGTSGDQETQYF,TGCAGCGTTGTTGGGACTAGCGGGGACCAAGAGACCCAGTACTTC,TRBJ2-5,TRBD2,-,TRBV29-1
CASSRGGGAFADTQYF,TGTGCCAGCAGCAGAGGCGGGGGGGCCTTTGCAGATACGCAGTATTTT,TRBJ2-3,TRBD2,-,TRBV7-9
CASSAPPGPVYNEQFF,TGTGCCAGCAGCGCCCCCCCAGGGCCGGTCTACAATGAGCAGTTCTTC,TRBJ2-1,-,few,TRBV9
CASSLFQGPTEAFF,TGTGCCAGCAGTTTATTTCAGGGGCCCACTGAAGCTTTCTTT,TRBJ1-1,-,-,TRBV27
CASSLGGGSGYTF,TGTGCCAGCAGCTTAGGGGGGGGTTCTGGCTACACCTTC,TRBJ1-2,-,-,TRBV7-3
CASSLEGQAVYEQYF,TGCGCCAGCAGCTTGGAAGGACAGGCGGTCTACGAGCAGTACTTC,TRBJ2-7,TRBD1,few,TRBV5-1
CASSPTGAYEQYF,TGTGCCAGCAGTCCTACAGGGGCCTACGAGCAGTACTTC,TRBJ2-7,TRBD1,-,TRBV6-5
CSSSRGQGLNEKLFF,TGTTCCAGCAGCCGTGGACAGGGCCTTAATGAAAAACTGTTTTTT,TRBJ1-4,TRBD1,-,TRBV7-9
CASSRTGGASTEAFF,TGTGCCAGCAGCAGGACAGGGGGCGCAAGTACTGAAGCTTTCTTT,TRBJ1-1,TRBD1,-,TRBV5-4
CASSLGGGTEAFF,TGTGCCAGCAGCCTTGGGGGCGGCACTGAAGCTTTCTTT,TRBJ1-1,-,-,TRBV6-1
CASTPQQSSHEQYF,TGTGCCAGCACCCCGCAACAGAGTTCCCACGAGCAGTACTTC,TRBJ2-7,-,once,TRBV7-2
CASSIAGGLPYNEQFF,TGTGCCAGTAGTATCGCGGGAGGACTTCCCTACAATGAGCAGTTCTTC,TRBJ2-1,TRBD2,once,TRBV19
CASSQEVGRGTEAFF,TGTGCCAGCAGCCAAGAGGTAGGGCGGGGGACTGAAGCTTTCTTT,TRBJ1-1,-,-,TRBV4-2
CASSRGHGYEQYF,TGTGCCAGCAGTAGGGGACATGGCTACGAGCAGTACTTC,TRBJ2-7,-,-,TRBV6-1
CASSVEGRSNQPQHF,TGTGCCAGCAGTGTGGAGGGGCGCAGCAATCAGCCCCAGCATTTT,TRBJ1-5,-,-,TRBV6-1
CASSQDSIGLANHNEQFF,TGTGCCAGCAGCCAAGATTCGATCGGACTAGCAAACCACAATGAGCAGTTCTTC,TRBJ2-1,TRBD2,few,TRBV4-2
CASSLADSRNTIYF,TGTGCCAGCAGCTTGGCCGACAGTCGAAACACCATATATTTT,TRBJ1-3,-,-,TRBV5-6
CASSPLKGENYEQYF,TGTGCCAGCAGTCCCTTGAAGGGGGAAAACTACGAGCAGTACTTC,TRBJ2-7,-,few,TRBV25-1
CASSQDISSNQPQHF,TGCGCCAGCAGCCAAGATATCAGTAGCAATCAGCCCCAGCATTTT,TRBJ1-5,-,-,TRBV4-3
CAWGTGGNQPQHF,TGTGCCTGGGGGACAGGGGGCAATCAGCCCCAGCATTTT,TRBJ1-5,TRBD1,-,TRBV30
CAWRSGQGNSPLHF,TGTGCCTGGAGGTCGGGACAGGGGAATTCACCCCTCCACTTT,TRBJ1-6,TRBD1,-,TRBV30